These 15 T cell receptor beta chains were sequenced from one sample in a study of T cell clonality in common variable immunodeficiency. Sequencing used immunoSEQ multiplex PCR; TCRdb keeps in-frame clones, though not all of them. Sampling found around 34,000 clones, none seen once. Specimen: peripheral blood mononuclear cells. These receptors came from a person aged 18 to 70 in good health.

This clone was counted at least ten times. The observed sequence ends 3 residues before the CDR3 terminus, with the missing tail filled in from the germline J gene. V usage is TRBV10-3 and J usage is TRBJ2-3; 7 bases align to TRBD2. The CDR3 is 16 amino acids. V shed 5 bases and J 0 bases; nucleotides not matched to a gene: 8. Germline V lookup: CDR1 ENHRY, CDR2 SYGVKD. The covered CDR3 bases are TGTGCCATCAGTCCGAAAATAGCGGGTAGCACAGATACG. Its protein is CAISPKIAGSTDT. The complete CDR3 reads CAISPKIAGSTDTQYF.

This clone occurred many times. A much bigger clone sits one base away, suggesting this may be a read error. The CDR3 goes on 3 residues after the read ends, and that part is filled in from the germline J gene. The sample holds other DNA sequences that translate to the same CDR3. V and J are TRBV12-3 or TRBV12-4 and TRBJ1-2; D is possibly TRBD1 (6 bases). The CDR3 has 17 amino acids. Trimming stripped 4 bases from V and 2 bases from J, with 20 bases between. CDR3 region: CASSYRRETGQNYGYTF. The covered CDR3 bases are TGTGCCAGCAGTTATAGGCGAGAGACAGGACAGAACTATGGC.

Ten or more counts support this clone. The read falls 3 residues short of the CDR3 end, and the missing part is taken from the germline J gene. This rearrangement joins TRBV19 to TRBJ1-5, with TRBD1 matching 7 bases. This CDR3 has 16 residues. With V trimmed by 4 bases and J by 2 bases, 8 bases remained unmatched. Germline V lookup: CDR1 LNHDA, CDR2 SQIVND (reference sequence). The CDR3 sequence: CASSNRQGGGNQPQHF. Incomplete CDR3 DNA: TGTGCCAGTAGTAACAGACAGGGAGGCGGCAATCAGCCC.

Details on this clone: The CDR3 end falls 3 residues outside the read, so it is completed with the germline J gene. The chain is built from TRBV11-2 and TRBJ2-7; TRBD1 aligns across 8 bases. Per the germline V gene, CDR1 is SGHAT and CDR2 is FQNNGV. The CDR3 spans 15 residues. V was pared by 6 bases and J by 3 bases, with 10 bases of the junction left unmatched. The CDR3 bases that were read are TGTGCCAGCAGTTCTCCCGGGACAGGCTTCTACGAG. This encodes CASSSPGTGFYE. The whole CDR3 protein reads CASSSPGTGFYEQYF.

The sequenced part of the CDR3 DNA is TGTGCCAGCAGCTTAGCGCTCGGGGCTGAA. Protein sequence: CASSLALGAE. In full, the CDR3 is CASSLALGAEAFF. V usage is TRBV7-6 and J usage is TRBJ1-1; D gene unclear. The read stops 3 residues short of the end of the CDR3; the missing end is completed from the germline J gene. Germline V gives CDR1 SGHVS, CDR2 FNYEAQ. Deletions cut 0 bases from V and 6 bases from J, with 8 bases between. The CDR3 length is 13 residues.

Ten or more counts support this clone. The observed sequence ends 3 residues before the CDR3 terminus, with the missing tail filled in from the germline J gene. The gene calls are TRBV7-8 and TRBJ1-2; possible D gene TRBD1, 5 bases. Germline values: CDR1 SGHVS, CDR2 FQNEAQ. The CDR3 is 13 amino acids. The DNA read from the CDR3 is TGTGCCAGCAGCCTTAATCCCGACAGAGGC. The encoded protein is CASSLNPDRG. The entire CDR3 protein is CASSLNPDRGYTF.

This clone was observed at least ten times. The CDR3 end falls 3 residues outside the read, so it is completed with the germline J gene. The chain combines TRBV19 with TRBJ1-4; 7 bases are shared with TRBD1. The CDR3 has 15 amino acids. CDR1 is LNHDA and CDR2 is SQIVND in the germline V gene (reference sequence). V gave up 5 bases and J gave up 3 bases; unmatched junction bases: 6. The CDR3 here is CASSARGPPNEKLFF. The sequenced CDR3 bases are TGTGCCAGTAGTGCAAGGGGGCCCCCTAATGAAAAA.

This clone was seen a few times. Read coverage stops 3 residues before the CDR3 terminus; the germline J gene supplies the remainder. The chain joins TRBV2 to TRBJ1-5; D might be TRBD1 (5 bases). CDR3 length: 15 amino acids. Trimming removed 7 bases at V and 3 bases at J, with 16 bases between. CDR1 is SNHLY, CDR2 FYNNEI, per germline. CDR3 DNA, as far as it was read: TGTGCCAGCACCCAAGAAGGGGCCCCCAATCAGCCC. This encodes CASTQEGAPNQP. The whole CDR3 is CASTQEGAPNQPQHF.

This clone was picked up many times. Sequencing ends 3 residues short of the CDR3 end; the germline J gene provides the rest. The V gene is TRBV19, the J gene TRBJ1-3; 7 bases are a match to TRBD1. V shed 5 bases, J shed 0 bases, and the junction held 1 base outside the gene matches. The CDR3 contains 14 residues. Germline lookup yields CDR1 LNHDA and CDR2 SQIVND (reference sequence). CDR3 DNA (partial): TGTGCCAGTAGTTGGGACAGCTCTGGAAACACC. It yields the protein CASSWDSSGNT. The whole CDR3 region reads CASSWDSSGNTIYF.

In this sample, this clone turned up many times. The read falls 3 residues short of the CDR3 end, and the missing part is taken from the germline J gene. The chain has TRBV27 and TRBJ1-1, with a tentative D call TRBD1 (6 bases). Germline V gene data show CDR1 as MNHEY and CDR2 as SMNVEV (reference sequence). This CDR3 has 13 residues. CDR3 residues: CASRRDIFGEAFF. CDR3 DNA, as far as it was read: TGTGCCAGCAGGAGGGACATTTTCGGGGAA.

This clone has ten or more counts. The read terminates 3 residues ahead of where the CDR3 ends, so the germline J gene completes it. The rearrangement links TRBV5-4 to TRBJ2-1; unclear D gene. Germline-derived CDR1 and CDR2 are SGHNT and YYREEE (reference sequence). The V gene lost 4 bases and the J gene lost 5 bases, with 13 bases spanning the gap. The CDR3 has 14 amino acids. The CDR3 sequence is CASSPTVRDNEQFF. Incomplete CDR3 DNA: TGTGCCAGCAGCCCCACTGTACGAGACAATGAG.

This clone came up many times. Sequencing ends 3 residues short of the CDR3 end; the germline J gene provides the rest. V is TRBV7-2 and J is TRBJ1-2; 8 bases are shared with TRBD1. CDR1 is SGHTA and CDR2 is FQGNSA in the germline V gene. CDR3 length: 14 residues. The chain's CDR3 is CASSFSQGAIGYTF. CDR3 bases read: TGTGCCAGCAGCTTCTCTCAGGGGGCGATAGGC. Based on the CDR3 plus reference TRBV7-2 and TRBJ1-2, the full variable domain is GAGVSQSPSNKVTEKGKDVELRCDPISGHTALYWYRQSLGQGLEFLIYFQGNSAPDKSGLPSDRFSAERTGGSVSTLTIQRTQQEDSAVYLCASSFSQGAIGYTFGSGTRLTVV.

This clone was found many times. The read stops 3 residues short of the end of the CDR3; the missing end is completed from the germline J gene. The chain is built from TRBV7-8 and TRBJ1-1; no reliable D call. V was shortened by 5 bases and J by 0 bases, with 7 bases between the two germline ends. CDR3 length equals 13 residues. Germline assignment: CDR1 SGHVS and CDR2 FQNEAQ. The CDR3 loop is CASSIRLNTEAFF. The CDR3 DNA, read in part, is TGTGCCAGCAGCATCAGGTTGAACACTGAA.

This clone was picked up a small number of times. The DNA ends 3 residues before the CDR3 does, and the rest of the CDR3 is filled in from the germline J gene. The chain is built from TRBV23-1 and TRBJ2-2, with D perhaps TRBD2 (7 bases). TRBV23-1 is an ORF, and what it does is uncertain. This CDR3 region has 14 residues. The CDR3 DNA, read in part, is TGCGCCAGCAGAGGTTGGGGGGGCTATCGGGGG. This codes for CASRGWGGYRG. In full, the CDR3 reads CASRGWGGYRGLFF.

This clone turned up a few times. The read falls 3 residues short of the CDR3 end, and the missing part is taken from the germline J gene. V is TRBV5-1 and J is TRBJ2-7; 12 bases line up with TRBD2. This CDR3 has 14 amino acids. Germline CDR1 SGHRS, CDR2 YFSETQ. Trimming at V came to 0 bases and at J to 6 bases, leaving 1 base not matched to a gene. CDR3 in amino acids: CASSLASGRGEQYF. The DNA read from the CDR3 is TGCGCCAGCAGCTTGGCTAGCGGGAGGGGCGAG.